This TCR beta chain appears in the sequencing data of a study of blood T cell repertoires in COVID-19. Sequencing was performed with immunoSEQ multiplex PCR; in TCRdb, only in-frame clones are kept and a portion is missing. The sample carries around 300,000 clones, around 90% recorded once. CDR3 length: 18 amino acids. CDR1 is KGHSH and CDR2 is LQKENI in the germline V gene. J lost 7 bases, V lost 2 bases, and 17 bases had no gene match. Ages ranged from about 18 to 89 years, with residence in approximately 25 US areas. Two negative PCRs, clearance, or symptom resolution had been documented for recovered Cohort 3 donors.

The gene calls are TRBV18 and TRBJ2-7; 10 bases align to TRBD2. This TCR was sampled from a woman between 50 and 59 years old who had recovered from COVID-19. The specimen was PBMCs or T cells enriched from blood (not recorded which). The CDR3 is CASSPYGTSDQINREQYF. The CDR3 bases are TGTGCCAGCTCACCATACGGGACTAGCGACCAAATTAATAGGGAGCAGTACTTC.